This T cell receptor (beta chain) was recorded in a study of blood T cell repertoires in COVID-19. Study-wide context: Whether acute or convalescent, the COVID-19 samples came from the United States, Italy and Spain. The analysed material was cDNA or gDNA that came from T cells, B-cell-depleted T cells, or PBMCs.

The junction had 11 bases not matched to a gene; V was cut back by 3 bases and J by 5 bases. The germline V gene encodes CDR1 KGHSH and CDR2 LQKENI. The CDR3 has 18 amino acids. Source study methods: Nucleated cell number was recorded as an estimate derived from reference gene primer amplification. This table comes from immunoSEQ multiplex PCR, and its TCRdb copy is limited to in-frame clones, with some not included. Clone size and the V and J calls come from that table; the DNA yielded D and trimming. The table has approximately 100,000 clones, about 80% seen once; the top ten hold about 3.3%. This TCR was recovered from a woman older than 75 with active or convalescent COVID-19. This sequence joins TRBV18 and TRBJ2-1; 12 nucleotides match TRBD2. Sequencing input: peripheral blood. The CDR3 nucleotides are TGTGCCAGCTCACCCCCGAACCTCCTAGCGGGGGGGGACAATGAGCAGTTCTTC. Protein: CASSPPNLLAGGDNEQFF.